Given below is one TCR beta chain in context. This entry is derived from a study of blood T cell repertoires in COVID-19. The overall study: Donors in the United States, Italy and Spain gave samples during acute or convalescent COVID-19. PBMCs, B-cell-depleted T cells, or T cells provided the cDNA or gDNA that made up the material.

Original handling: Reference gene primers were amplified, and this amplification served to estimate nucleated cell counts. Clones were sequenced by immunoSEQ multiplex PCR, and TCRdb holds only the in-frame ones, with some missing. That table furnishes V, J and clone size, whereas the DNA furnished D and trimming. The sample includes under 300,000 clones, 85% to 95% of them seen just once. The ends were cut back, 6 bases at V and 10 bases at J, with 13 bases in the middle. The CDR3 sequence is 13 residues long. The Seattle patients, enrolled during active infection, were followed longitudinally. The TCR originated in a man aged 30 to 39 with COVID-19, enrolled during active disease. This chain uses TRBV12-3 or TRBV12-4 with TRBJ1-6; TRBD1 is a possible D gene (6 bases). Sequenced input: peripheral blood. CDR3 sequence: CASSPTGGSPLHF. The CDR3 DNA reads as TGTGCCAGCAGCCCGACAGGCGGATCACCCCTCCACTTT.